This T cell receptor beta chain was documented in a study of T cells in localized non-small cell lung cancer (dated by TCRdb to about 2020). Turning to the overall study: T cell repertoires of 236 early-stage NSCLC patients were analyzed, with tumors being compared against uninvolved tumor-adjacent lungs. The cohort was made up of around 250 treatment-naive NSCLC patients whose localized lung tumors had been resected. NSCLC patients had a mean age of roughly 64 years, and around 140 were male and over 85 female. General findings and caveats noted by the study authors: Because of the exploratory design, TCR variables were selected using unadjusted p-values without false-discovery rate correction. Multi-region tumor sequencing was not performed, so intratumor heterogeneity could not be excluded. Higher T cell density in blood was associated with longer overall survival, whereas higher clonality in adjacent lung was associated with shorter survival. Of the top 100 tumor clones, a median of roughly 60 were detected in paired uninvolved adjacent lung; about 26 were also among that lung's top 100. Uninvolved tumor-adjacent lung showed the highest T cell clonality, higher than tumor, which suggests more focused antigenic responses in the uninvolved tumor-adjacent lung.

At diagnosis, tumor, uninvolved tumor-adjacent lung and peripheral blood were collected and then preserved as a mix of FFPE and fresh-frozen material. TCR beta CDR3 regions were sequenced from DNA using the immunoSEQ Assay. The paper's processing steps were these. T cell density was computed as TCR beta template counts normalized to usable DNA estimated by amplifying housekeeping genes. The preseqR package was used to estimate richness by extrapolating to 400,000 templates for PBMC samples and to 120,000 templates for tissue samples. Clonality was taken to be one minus Pielou's evenness. To identify tissue-enriched TCRs, differential abundance testing was run on productive amino-acid clonotypes with a minimum total count of 5 and an alpha of 0.1. The Jaccard Index and the Morisita Overlap Index were used to measure how much the repertoires overlapped between compartments. GLIPH grouped TCR beta CDR3s together with public tetramer-defined viral CDR3s, and a viral motif had to include at least three viral sequences and also show V-gene enrichment. TCRdb took over this immuneACCESS table, retaining in-frame rearrangements with V and J assigned. Such tables are incomplete; in checked studies, under half of the missing clones stem from an unresolved V gene, and the remainder is unexplained. V and J calls and clone size are given by that table; D and trimming were obtained from the DNA. This sample lists approximately 4,500 clones; less than 40% were detected once. The ten biggest clones cover 8.2% of the sample.

CDR3 length: 13 amino acids, cysteine to phenylalanine. The DNA covers only part of the CDR3, 36 bases in frame from base 1. Per the germline V gene, MNHNS is the CDR1 and SASEGT is the CDR2. This clone was counted only a few times. Its antigen has not been determined. The missing CDR3 end, 1 residue past where the read stops, is filled in from the germline J gene. This TCR derives from a male donor aged 60 or over with stage I lung adenocarcinoma. This specimen consisted of lung tumor tissue, obtained before any cancer treatment. This chain is built from TRBV6-1 and TRBJ1-2; 8 central bases correspond to TRBD1. Partial CDR3 DNA: TGTGCCAGCAGTGAAGTGGGTGGGACAGGTCGGACC. It specifies CASSEVGGTGRT. The whole CDR3 is CASSEVGGTGRTF.